The 24 T cell receptor beta chains below all came from one sample that was sequenced in a study of blood T cell repertoires in COVID-19. Assay used: immunoSEQ multiplex PCR; TCRdb lists only in-frame clones, some missing. The table lists some 97,000 clones, around nine tenths of them singletons. The specimen sequenced was peripheral blood. The receptor set was obtained from a man aged 50 to 60 with acute or convalescent COVID-19.

The chain employs TRBV6-2 or TRBV6-3 and TRBJ2-7; 8 nucleotides align to TRBD1. The CDR3 spans 17 residues. Germline V lookup: CDR1 MNHEY, CDR2 SVGEGT. V was pared by 5 bases and J by 3 bases, with 15 bases of the junction left unmatched. The CDR3 bases are TGTGCCAGCAGTAAGAAATACCGGGACAGGACCTTCTACGAGCAGTACTTC. This gives the protein CASSKKYRDRTFYEQYF.

This chain joins TRBV6-5 and TRBJ1-1; weak D call: TRBD1 (5 bases). Trimming pared 7 bases from V and 3 bases from J, leaving 18 bases between. Germline CDR1 MNHEY, CDR2 SVGAGI. CDR3 length: 15 residues. The CDR3 DNA reads as TGTGCCAGCACCCTGGCCCAGGGTTTAGACACTGAAGCTTTCTTT. Translation gives CASTLAQGLDTEAFF.

This chain joins TRBV9 and TRBJ2-2; maybe TRBD2 (6 bases). The CDR3 runs 15 residues. V was clipped by 0 bases and J by 5 bases, with 11 bases between them. Looked up from germline, CDR1 is SGDLS and CDR2 is YYNGEE. The CDR3 DNA sequence: TGTGCCAGCAGCGTAGCGGGAGCAGGGACCGGGGAGCTGTTTTTT. It is translated as CASSVAGAGTGELFF.

This chain joins TRBV7-9 and TRBJ2-5; the D is unclear. This CDR3 is 15 amino acids long. Trimming removed 5 bases from V and 1 base from J, with 14 bases in between. Germline V lookup: CDR1 SEHNR, CDR2 FQNEAQ (reference sequence). In nucleotides, the CDR3 is TGTGCCAGCAGCCCAGCCTCCGGGTCCCAAGAGACCCAGTACTTC. It is translated as CASSPASGSQETQYF.

The CDR3 region has the DNA TGTGCCACCAGTGATTCTCGGACAGCCACTCGGCCCCAGCATTTT. Residues: CATSDSRTATRPQHF. V is TRBV24-1 and J is TRBJ1-5, with D possibly matching TRBD1 (6 bases). Germline V gives CDR1 KGHDR, CDR2 SFDVKD. Deletions cut 2 bases from V and 9 bases from J, with 16 bases between. The CDR3 spans 15 residues.

The rearrangement joins TRBV6-1 to TRBJ1-2, with no clear D. CDR3 length: 16 amino acids. Per germline, CDR1 MNHNS and CDR2 SASEGT. V was shortened by 3 bases and J by 4 bases, with 18 bases between the two germline ends. In nucleotides, the CDR3 is TGTGCCAGCAGTGAGGTTAGCCTGAATGGAGCCTATGGCTACACCTTC. Its translation is CASSEVSLNGAYGYTF.

The J gene is TRBJ2-6, the V gene TRBV13, with TRBD1 identical over 8 bases. The trim removed 5 bases at V and 0 bases at J, leaving 3 bases unmatched. The CDR3 spans 16 residues. Germline values: CDR1 PRHDT, CDR2 FYEKMQ (reference sequence). The DNA for the CDR3 is TGTGCCAGCAGCAGACAGGGGCCCTCTGGGGCCAACGTCCTGACTTTC. This codes for CASSRQGPSGANVLTF.

V usage is TRBV14 and J usage is TRBJ2-5; D is unresolved. The CDR3 runs 14 residues. Per germline, CDR1 SGHDN and CDR2 FVKESK. Trimming left V 1 base short and J 5 bases short, with 11 bases between. The CDR3 region is CASSQARKYETQYF. The CDR3, as DNA: TGTGCCAGCAGCCAAGCGAGGAAGTACGAGACCCAGTACTTC.

This chain links TRBV30 with TRBJ1-5, with a weak D call TRBD1 (5 bases). Deletions cut 1 base from V and 6 bases from J, with 13 bases between. Germline loops: CDR1 GTSNPN, CDR2 SVGIG (reference sequence). CDR3 size: 14 residues. The CDR3 DNA sequence: TGTGCCTGGAGTGCGGGGCAGGGAGGTCAGCCCCAGCATTTT. The encoded protein is CAWSAGQGGQPQHF.

The rearrangement joins TRBV4-2 to TRBJ2-5; TRBD2 agrees at 10 bases. The V and J ends lost 0 bases and 1 base, in that order; junction bases with no gene match: 8. Per the germline V gene, CDR1 is LGHNA and CDR2 is YNFKEQ. The CDR3 has 18 amino acids. In DNA, the CDR3 is TGTGCCAGCAGCCAAGAAAGGCGGGCTAGCGGGAGCCAAGAGACCCAGTACTTC. Encoded protein: CASSQERRASGSQETQYF.

In its sample, this clone was seen a few times. The chain employs TRBV7-9 and TRBJ2-1; 16 bases match TRBD2. Germline CDR1 is SEHNR and CDR2 is FQNEAQ (reference sequence). Trimming at V came to 5 bases and at J to 8 bases, leaving 15 bases not matched to a gene. The CDR3 loop spans 19 amino acids. The CDR3 nucleotides read TGTGCCAGCAGCCCTTGGGGACTAGCGGGAGGGACCGGACCCTATGAGCAGTTCTTC. Protein: CASSPWGLAGGTGPYEQFF.

This chain uses TRBV19 with TRBJ1-5; 9 bases agree with TRBD1. The germline V gene has CDR1 LNHDA and CDR2 SQIVND (reference sequence). The V segment lost 5 bases and the J segment 6 bases; nucleotides outside the gene matches: 8. The CDR3 is 15 amino acids. As DNA, the CDR3 is TGTGCCAGTAGTTTACCGGGACAGGGTATTCAGCCCCAGCATTTT. It is translated as CASSLPGQGIQPQHF.

The rearrangement joins TRBV10-3 to TRBJ2-1; 10 bases line up with TRBD1. After removal of 6 bases from V and 0 bases from J, the junction contained 2 bases not matched to a gene. The germline V gene encodes CDR1 ENHRY and CDR2 SYGVKD. The CDR3 runs 15 residues. CDR3 sequence: CAIRGQGSSYNEQFF. CDR3 DNA sequence: TGTGCCATCAGGGGACAGGGGAGCTCCTACAATGAGCAGTTCTTC.

This chain joins TRBV27 and TRBJ2-5; TRBD2 matches 11 bases. V shed 5 bases, J shed 5 bases, and the junction held 1 base outside the gene matches. The CDR3 is 13 residues long. CDR1 and CDR2 (germline): MNHEY, SMNVEV (reference sequence). The CDR3 here is CASSLAGGETQYF. The DNA for the CDR3 is TGTGCCAGCAGTCTAGCGGGAGGTGAGACCCAGTACTTC.

J is TRBJ2-5 and V is TRBV30; 11 positions agree with TRBD1. J lost 9 bases, V lost 2 bases, and 14 bases had no gene match. Per the germline V gene, CDR1 is GTSNPN and CDR2 is SVGIG (reference sequence). The CDR3 contains 16 residues. The CDR3 is CAWSLSWTGGPAPQYF. CDR3 DNA sequence: TGTGCCTGGAGTCTATCCTGGACAGGGGGCCCAGCCCCCCAGTACTTC.

The chain combines TRBV11-2 with TRBJ2-7; a weak D match, TRBD2 (6 bases). The CDR3 totals 13 residues. Trimming left V 4 bases short and J 5 bases short, with 12 bases between. CDR1 SGHAT and CDR2 FQNNGV come from the germline V gene. The DNA of the CDR3 is TGTGCCAGCAGCTGGGGGACTCGCAACGAGCAGTACTTC. As protein: CASSWGTRNEQYF.

This chain links TRBV4-1 with TRBJ1-1, with TRBD1 as a possible D gene (5 bases). In germline, CDR1 is MGHRA, CDR2 YSYEKL. The germline V and J ends were trimmed by 0 bases and 5 bases, with 10 bases remaining between them. The CDR3 runs to 14 residues. CDR3 nucleotide sequence: TGCGCCAGCAGCCAAGATCCGCAGGGTACTGAAGCTTTCTTT. It is translated as CASSQDPQGTEAFF.

The rearrangement links TRBV5-1 to TRBJ1-5, with 12 bases matching TRBD1. CDR3 length equals 15 residues. V lost 0 bases, J lost 5 bases, and 0 bases stayed unmatched. Looked up from germline, CDR1 is SGHRS and CDR2 is YFSETQ. This CDR3 is CASSLGDRGHQPQHF. CDR3 nucleotide sequence: TGCGCCAGCAGCTTGGGGGACAGGGGGCATCAGCCCCAGCATTTT.

This clone turned up a few times. The V call is TRBV5-4, the J call TRBJ1-6; 10 bases are a match to TRBD1. Germline V gives CDR1 SGHNT, CDR2 YYREEE (reference sequence). This CDR3 is built from 17 residues. The trim removed 4 bases at V and 7 bases at J, leaving 11 bases unmatched. CDR3 DNA: TGTGCCAGCAGCCACCGGGACAGGGGCCCAGGGAATTCACCCCTCCACTTT. Protein: CASSHRDRGPGNSPLHF. The full variable domain, its missing parts supplied by reference TRBV5-4 and TRBJ1-6, is ETGVTQSPTHLIKTRGQQVTLRCSSQSGHNTVSWYQQALGQGPQFIFQYYREEENGRGNFPPRFSGLQFPNYSSELNVNALELDDSALYLCASSHRDRGPGNSPLHFGNGTRLTVT.

The chain uses TRBV5-4 and TRBJ2-7, with 9 bases fitting TRBD1. The CDR3 consists of 16 residues. Germline CDR1 SGHNT, CDR2 YYREEE (reference sequence). With V trimmed by 3 bases and J by 3 bases, 10 bases remained unmatched. The DNA of the CDR3 is TGTGCCAGCAGCTCATGGGCAACAGGGGGCGACTACGAGCAGTACTTC. Translating it yields CASSSWATGGDYEQYF.

V and J are TRBV13 and TRBJ2-7; 7 bases align to TRBD2. The trim removed 3 bases at V and 3 bases at J, leaving 20 bases unmatched. Germline CDR1 reads PRHDT; CDR2 reads FYEKMQ (reference sequence). The CDR3 extends over 19 amino acids. The CDR3 nucleotides read TGTGCCAGCAGCTTGTCCCCGCCAGGGACCAGGGAGCGGGGCTACGAGCAGTACTTC. Amino acids: CASSLSPPGTRERGYEQYF.

V gene TRBV19 combines with J gene TRBJ1-2; the D gene is possibly TRBD1 (5 bases). This CDR3 is 14 amino acids long. CDR1 and CDR2 (germline): LNHDA, SQIVND (reference sequence). Between the trimmed V and J ends, which lost 5 bases and 3 bases, there was a span of 13 bases. The CDR3 bases are TGTGCCAGTAGTCCCCCGGGGGTTTACTATGGCTACACCTTC. Protein product: CASSPPGVYYGYTF.

V is TRBV3-1 (or the pseudogene TRBV3-2) and J is TRBJ2-5; 9 nucleotides align to TRBD1. Losses at the gene ends were 4 bases for V and 1 base for J; bases not matched to a gene: 7. The CDR3 spans 16 residues. Germline-derived CDR1 and CDR2 are LGHDT and YNNKEL (reference sequence). CDR3 bases: TGTGCCAGCAGCCCGCTCCAGGACAGGGGCCAAGAGACCCAGTACTTC. Translation gives CASSPLQDRGQETQYF.

V is TRBV10-3 and J is TRBJ2-2; a weak D match, TRBD1 (6 bases). The germline CDR1 and CDR2 sequences are ENHRY and SYGVKD. Trimming removed 5 bases from V and 3 bases from J, with 10 bases in between. The CDR3 is 14 residues long. The chain's CDR3 is CAISKRQDTGELFF. For the CDR3, the DNA is TGTGCCATCAGTAAAAGACAGGACACCGGGGAGCTGTTTTTT.